This T cell receptor beta chain was retrieved from a study of T cells in localized non-small cell lung cancer (dated by TCRdb to 2020 to 2021). Turning to the overall study: T cell repertoires of a few hundred early-stage NSCLC patients were analyzed, with tumors being compared against uninvolved tumor-adjacent lungs. A mean age of roughly 66 years was recorded for the NSCLC patients, of whom roughly 130 were male and some 100 were female. The cohort was made up of around 250 treatment-naive NSCLC patients whose localized lung tumors had been resected.

At diagnosis, peripheral blood, uninvolved tumor-adjacent lung and tumor were collected and stored as a combination of fresh-frozen and FFPE material. For TCR repertoire profiling, the blood samples were analyzed as peripheral blood mononuclear cells. From V the trimming removes 4 bases and from J it removes 8 bases, while the gene matches leave 15 bases of the junction unaccounted for. CDR1 and CDR2 (SEHNR, FQNEAQ) derive from the germline V gene (reference sequence). There are 17 amino acids in the CDR3, from cysteine to phenylalanine inclusive. Only the CDR3 region is kept as DNA, spanning 51 bases read in frame from base 1. Findings and caveats that apply to the study as a whole: Of the top 100 tumor clones, a median of roughly 53 were detected in paired uninvolved adjacent lung; about 26 were also among that lung's top 100. Uninvolved tumor-adjacent lung showed the highest T cell clonality, higher than tumor, which suggests more focused antigenic responses in the adjacent lung. Because the study design was exploratory, TCR variables were selected using unadjusted p-values without false-discovery rate correction. Higher blood T cell density associated with longer overall survival, while higher adjacent-lung clonality associated with shorter survival. Because multi-region tumor sequencing was not done, intratumor heterogeneity could not be ruled out.

The immunoSEQ Assay was used to sequence TCR beta CDR3 regions from DNA. Per the original workflow: To compute T cell density, TCR beta template counts were normalized to usable DNA, which was estimated by amplifying housekeeping genes. The preseqR package was used to estimate richness by extrapolating to 400,000 templates for PBMC samples and to 120,000 templates for tissue samples. Clonality was defined as one minus Pielou's evenness. Tissue-enriched TCRs were identified through differential abundance testing performed on productive amino-acid clonotypes, with a minimum total count of 5 and an alpha of 0.1. Repertoire overlap between compartments was quantified with the Jaccard Index and Morisita Overlap Index. TCR beta CDR3s were clustered by GLIPH together with public tetramer-defined viral CDR3s, and at least three viral sequences plus V-gene enrichment were required for viral motifs. TCRdb mirrors the immuneACCESS table, restricted to in-frame sequences. Some clones are absent from its copies; in checked studies, under half trace to an unresolved V gene, and the reason for the others is unknown. V, J and clone size are taken as reported in that table, and D and trimming were inferred from the DNA itself. The sample includes around 96,000 clones, with approximately 91% observed a single time. The ten largest clonotypes hold over 4% of the sample.

This clone was counted a single time. Its antigen target is currently unknown. Base qualities are not at hand, and no much larger clone is one base apart. Sequences were derived from PBMCs, sampled before any cancer treatment. This TCR was sampled from a woman aged 40 to 75 with stage II squamous cell lung carcinoma. Recombination linked TRBV7-9 to TRBJ2-2; TRBD2 matches 8 bases in the middle. CDR3 sequence: CASSSPAPREGGGELFF. The bases are TGTGCCAGCAGCTCCCCGGCCCCACGGGAGGGCGGGGGGGAGCTGTTTTTT.